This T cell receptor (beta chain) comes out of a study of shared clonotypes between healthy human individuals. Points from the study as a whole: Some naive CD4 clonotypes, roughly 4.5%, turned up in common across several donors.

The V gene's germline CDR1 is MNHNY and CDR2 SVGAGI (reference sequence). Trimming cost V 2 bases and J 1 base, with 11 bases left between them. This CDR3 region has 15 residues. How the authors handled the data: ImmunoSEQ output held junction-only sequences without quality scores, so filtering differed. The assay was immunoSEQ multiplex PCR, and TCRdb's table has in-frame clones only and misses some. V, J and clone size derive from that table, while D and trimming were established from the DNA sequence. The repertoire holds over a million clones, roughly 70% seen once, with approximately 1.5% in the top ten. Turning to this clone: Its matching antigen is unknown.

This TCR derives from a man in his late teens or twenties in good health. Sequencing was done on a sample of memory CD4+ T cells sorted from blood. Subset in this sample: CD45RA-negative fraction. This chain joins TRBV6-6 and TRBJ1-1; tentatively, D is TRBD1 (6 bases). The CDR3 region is CASSYDWGANTEAFF. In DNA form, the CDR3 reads TGTGCCAGCAGTTACGATTGGGGGGCGAACACTGAAGCTTTCTTT.